These 8 T cell receptor beta chains came from one sample sequenced in a study of cytomegalovirus exposure and HLA in healthy donors. PCR used 60 Vbeta primers and 13 Jbeta primers. Using immunoSEQ multiplex PCR, the repertoire was profiled, and TCRdb retains in-frame clones only, with some absent. Here the sample spans approximately 82,000 clones, around 81% being singletons. Specimen: PBMCs. Receptor source: a man aged 35-49 years in good health and CMV-seronegative.

This clone was seen a few times. The V and J genes are TRBV28 and TRBJ1-5, with unresolved D. The CDR3 covers 15 residues. Germline V gene sequence: CDR1 MDHEN, CDR2 SYDVKM. The V and J ends lost 4 bases and 3 bases respectively, with 13 bases between them. The DNA of the CDR3 is TGTGCCAGCAGTTACGAAGATCAGGACAATCAGCCCCAGCATTTT. Its translation: CASSYEDQDNQPQHF.

This rearrangement joins TRBV5-1 to TRBJ2-3; 9 bases map to TRBD1. The CDR3 sequence is 15 residues long. Germline values: CDR1 SGHRS, CDR2 YFSETQ. J lost 3 bases, V lost 2 bases, and 4 bases had no gene match. CDR3 amino acids: CASSLSGQGTDTQYF. The CDR3 nucleotides read TGCGCCAGCAGCTTAAGTGGACAGGGGACAGATACGCAGTATTTT. Looking up the rest from reference TRBV5-1 and TRBJ2-3 gives the full variable domain: KAGVTQTPRYLIKTRGQQVTLSCSPISGHRSVSWYQQTPGQGLQFLFEYFSETQRNKGNFPGRFSGRQFSNSRSEMNVSTLELGDSALYLCASSLSGQGTDTQYFGPGTRLTVL.

This clone has only one observation. The chain employs TRBV5-1 and TRBJ1-3; 9 bases agree with TRBD1. The CDR3 is 14 amino acids. Germline trimming cut 4 bases from V and 2 bases from J; bases unmatched to any gene: 1. Per germline, CDR1 SGHRS and CDR2 YFSETQ. CDR3 nucleotide sequence: TGCGCCAGCAGCCGGGACAGGGCTGGAAACACCATATATTTT. The encoded protein is CASSRDRAGNTIYF.

The gene calls are TRBV28 and TRBJ2-7; 9 nucleotides agree with TRBD2. V was pared by 6 bases and J by 4 bases, with 10 bases of the junction left unmatched. The CDR3 spans 15 residues. Germline loops: CDR1 MDHEN, CDR2 SYDVKM. CDR3 protein: CASSRTGTSLYEQYF. In DNA form, the CDR3 reads TGTGCCAGCAGCCGAACCGGGACTAGCTTGTACGAGCAGTACTTC.

This clone turned up a few times. V gene TRBV6-1 combines with J gene TRBJ2-7; D possibly corresponds to TRBD2 (7 bases). V was clipped by 4 bases and J by 7 bases, with 20 bases between them. This CDR3 is built from 15 residues. Germline-derived CDR1 and CDR2 are MNHNS and SASEGT. CDR3 amino acids: CASSVGGSLGGEQYF. The DNA of the CDR3 is TGTGCCAGCAGTGTAGGGGGGTCACTGGGAGGGGAGCAGTACTTC.

This chain joins TRBV30 and TRBJ2-7, with a tentative D call TRBD1 (6 bases). V was trimmed by 7 bases and J by 3 bases, leaving 13 bases between them. This CDR3 is built from 12 residues. CDR1 and CDR2 (germline): GTSNPN, SVGIG (reference sequence). The CDR3 loop is CASTGDIYEQYF. The CDR3 DNA reads as TGTGCCTCGACAGGCGATATCTACGAGCAGTACTTC.

In nucleotides, the CDR3 is TGTGCCAGTAGTATAGTAAAGTTCGGTAATCAGCCCCAGCATTTT. Amino acid sequence: CASSIVKFGNQPQHF. The gene calls are TRBV19 and TRBJ1-5, with D unresolved. Per germline, CDR1 LNHDA and CDR2 SQIVND (reference sequence). The V end lost 1 base, the J end lost 4 bases, and 11 bases lay between the germline ends. The CDR3 is 15 residues long.

The V call is TRBV7-3, the J call TRBJ2-7; TRBD1 aligns across 10 bases. The CDR3 contains 15 residues. CDR1 and CDR2 (germline): SGHTA, FQGTGA. V gave up 5 bases and J gave up 4 bases; unmatched junction bases: 8. The CDR3 spells CASSPSGTGVYEQYF. The CDR3 DNA is TGTGCCAGCAGCCCCTCCGGGACAGGGGTTTACGAGCAGTACTTC.